Below, 6 T cell receptor beta chains from the same sample are listed, as sequenced in a study of blood T cell repertoires in COVID-19. Assay used: immunoSEQ multiplex PCR; TCRdb lists only in-frame clones, some missing. The repertoire holds more than 200,000 clones, with about 93% as singletons. Material: PBMCs or T cells enriched from blood (not recorded which). All receptors derive from a woman aged 18 to 35 who had recovered from COVID-19.

The rearrangement links TRBV4-1 to TRBJ2-1; D gene uncertain. The germline V gene encodes CDR1 MGHRA and CDR2 YSYEKL. V shed 3 bases and J shed 12 bases, with 18 bases lying between them. This CDR3 spans 14 amino acids. CDR3 amino acids: CASSQREPGPGQFF. The CDR3 coding sequence is TGCGCCAGCAGCCAGAGAGAACCGGGTCCCGGGCAGTTCTTC.

This chain joins TRBV7-3 and TRBJ2-2, with 11 positions matching TRBD1. J lost 8 bases, V lost 5 bases, and 4 bases had no gene match. The CDR3 extends over 14 amino acids. Per the germline V gene, CDR1 is SGHTA and CDR2 is FQGTGA. The DNA for the CDR3 is TGTGCCAGCAGCGGGACAGGGGGTCCTGGGGAGCTGTTTTTT. It codes for CASSGTGGPGELFF.

The chain employs TRBV19 and TRBJ1-2; the D gene is possibly TRBD1 (5 bases). Looked up from germline, CDR1 is LNHDA and CDR2 is SQIVND (reference sequence). Trimming took 1 base from V and 6 from J, leaving 9 bases between them. The CDR3 length is 13 residues. CDR3 sequence: CASSIVSGDGYTF. In DNA, the CDR3 is TGTGCCAGTAGTATAGTATCGGGGGATGGCTACACCTTC.

The chain recombines TRBV15 with TRBJ2-1; D unresolved. CDR1 LNHNV and CDR2 YYDKDF come from the germline V gene (reference sequence). This CDR3 region has 15 residues. V was shortened by 0 bases and J by 7 bases, with 13 bases between the two germline ends. Here the CDR3 reads CATSRDLVVTNEQFF. The CDR3 nucleotides are TGTGCCACCAGCAGAGATCTAGTCGTAACTAATGAGCAGTTCTTC.

J is TRBJ2-4 and V is TRBV25-1; a possible D gene is TRBD1 (6 bases). This CDR3 comprises 13 residues. V lost 4 bases and J 8 bases, leaving 12 bases between the germline ends. Germline values: CDR1 MGHDK, CDR2 SYGVNS. CDR3 protein: CASSATGKDIQYF. Here the CDR3 DNA reads TGTGCCAGCAGTGCAACAGGGAAGGACATTCAGTACTTC.

As DNA, the CDR3 is TGCGCCAGCATTCTTCTCCTGGACAGAGACTACGAGCAGTACTTC. The encoded protein is CASILLLDRDYEQYF. The chain employs TRBV10-1 and TRBJ2-7, with a tentative D call TRBD1 (6 bases). The length of the CDR3 is 15 residues. Trimming stripped 7 bases from V and 3 bases from J, with 19 bases between. CDR1 is WNHNN and CDR2 is SYGVQD in the germline V gene (reference sequence).